This TCR beta chain stems from a study of blood T cell repertoires in COVID-19. Assay used: immunoSEQ multiplex PCR; TCRdb lists only in-frame clones, some missing. The data hold over 300,000 clones, with about nine tenths observed a single time. The CDR3 is made up of 16 amino acids. V lost 3 bases and J lost 2; bases outside the gene matches: 3. In germline, CDR1 is MNHEY, CDR2 SMNVEV (reference sequence). The cohort comprised adults aged roughly 18 to 95 years residing in 24 US areas. Symptom resolution, clearance, or two negative PCRs marked the recovered donors of Cohort 3. The sample consisted of PBMCs or T cells enriched from blood (not recorded which). This TCR was sampled from a woman between 35 and 50 years old who had recovered from COVID-19. The J gene is TRBJ2-5, the V gene TRBV27; 13 bases match TRBD2. CDR3 DNA: TGTGCCAGCAGTTTGCGACTAGCGGGGGGTCAAGAGACCCAGTACTTC. The encoded protein is CASSLRLAGGQETQYF.